Presented here are 24 T cell receptor beta chains from one specimen sequenced in a study of T cell responses to AZD1222 COVID-19 vaccine. TCRdb's table, derived via immunoSEQ multiplex PCR, lists solely in-frame clones and lacks some. The sample carries roughly 190,000 clones, more than 85% recorded once. The source material was peripheral blood, sampled on day 0 of AZD1222 vaccination. These receptors originate from an adult in good health.

The chain recombines TRBV4-2 with TRBJ1-1, with D possibly TRBD1 on 5 matching bases. Germline CDR1 and CDR2: LGHNA and YNFKEQ. The germline V and J ends were trimmed by 2 bases and 4 bases, with 20 bases remaining between them. There are 17 residues in the CDR3. CDR3 in DNA: TGTGCCAGCAGCCAACCGTTGACAGAAGTCGAGGGCACTGAAGCTTTCTTT. Protein product: CASSQPLTEVEGTEAFF.

This clone was observed a single time. V is TRBV6-5 and J is TRBJ1-5; no clear D gene. The CDR3 has 15 amino acids. Germline V gene sequence: CDR1 MNHEY, CDR2 SVGAGI. V was cut by 5 bases and J by 0 bases, with 11 bases left in between. The DNA of the CDR3 is TGTGCCAGCAGTCCAGACGGGGATAGCAATCAGCCCCAGCATTTT. Translating it yields CASSPDGDSNQPQHF.

V and J are TRBV19 and TRBJ1-5; 8 bases map to TRBD1. The CDR3 is made up of 14 amino acids. The J segment lost 16 bases and the V segment lost 7 bases, leaving 18 bases of the junction unmatched. Germline assignment: CDR1 LNHDA and CDR2 SQIVND (reference sequence). CDR3 residues: CASKTPGGGRSIHF. DNA for the CDR3: TGTGCCAGTAAGACCCCAGGGGGCGGGCGGTCGATACATTTT.

This sequence joins TRBV29-1 and TRBJ1-1; 9 nucleotides align to TRBD1. V dropped 6 bases and J dropped 0; count of bases not matched to a gene: 11. CDR1 SQVTM and CDR2 ANQGSEA come from the germline V gene. The length of the CDR3 is 16 residues. CDR3 DNA sequence: TGCAGCGTGGCGCCGGGACAGGGCGTTATGAACACTGAAGCTTTCTTT. Its translation is CSVAPGQGVMNTEAFF.

Here the CDR3 reads CASSPDRDQPQHF. CDR3 DNA sequence: TGTGCCAGCAGCCCCGACAGGGATCAGCCCCAGCATTTT. The chain combines TRBV5-8 with TRBJ1-5; 7 bases line up with TRBD1. The trim removed 4 bases at V and 5 bases at J, leaving 3 bases unmatched. This CDR3 is built from 13 residues. Germline CDR1 SGHTS, CDR2 YDEGEE.

The gene calls are TRBV27 and TRBJ1-5; maybe TRBD1 (5 bases). Trimming left V 2 bases short and J 1 base short, with 9 bases between. Germline CDR1 is MNHEY and CDR2 is SMNVEV (reference sequence). The CDR3 runs to 15 residues. CDR3 DNA sequence: TGTGCCAGCAGTTTAATGGGGGTGAGCAATCAGCCCCAGCATTTT. It yields the protein CASSLMGVSNQPQHF.

V gene TRBV27 combines with J gene TRBJ1-6; D possibly corresponds to TRBD1 (6 bases). The CDR3 has 16 amino acids. V lost 2 bases and J lost 8, with 16 bases in between. CDR1 is MNHEY and CDR2 is SMNVEV in the germline V gene (reference sequence). The CDR3 spells CASSLRTTGTHSPLHF. In DNA form, the CDR3 reads TGTGCCAGCAGTTTAAGGACAACAGGGACCCATTCACCCCTCCACTTT.

DNA of the CDR3: TGCAGCGTTGATCTCGGGGGACACGTCGGCTACACCTTC. Amino acids: CSVDLGGHVGYTF. The gene calls are TRBV29-1 and TRBJ1-2, with D tentatively TRBD1 (6 bases). The germline V and J ends were trimmed by 3 bases and 8 bases, with 16 bases remaining between them. This CDR3 is 13 amino acids long. In germline, CDR1 is SQVTM, CDR2 ANQGSEA.

The rearrangement uses TRBV5-1 and TRBJ1-4, with TRBD1 identical over 7 bases. This CDR3 has 16 amino acids. V lost 4 bases to trimming and J lost 8 bases; unmatched junction nucleotides: 14. Germline loops: CDR1 SGHRS, CDR2 YFSETQ. CDR3 sequence reads: CASSRDSGAWGEKLFF. The CDR3 coding sequence is TGCGCCAGCAGCCGGGACAGTGGGGCTTGGGGCGAAAAACTGTTTTTT. Full variable domain (rest looked up from reference TRBV5-1 and TRBJ1-4): KAGVTQTPRYLIKTRGQQVTLSCSPISGHRSVSWYQQTPGQGLQFLFEYFSETQRNKGNFPGRFSGRQFSNSRSEMNVSTLELGDSALYLCASSRDSGAWGEKLFFGSGTQLSVL.

The chain has TRBV7-9 and TRBJ2-1; D perhaps matches TRBD2 (6 bases). The V and J ends lost 1 base and 8 bases respectively, with 15 bases between them. CDR3 length equals 15 residues. Germline CDR1 SEHNR, CDR2 FQNEAQ (reference sequence). The chain's CDR3 is CASSLVLYGGDEQFF. The CDR3 nucleotides read TGTGCCAGCAGCTTAGTTTTGTATGGAGGGGATGAGCAGTTCTTC.

A single count supports this clone. The chain uses TRBV7-6 and TRBJ2-3; tentative D call: TRBD2 (5 bases). Between the trimmed V and J ends, which lost 1 base and 3 bases, there was a span of 14 bases. Germline CDR1 reads SGHVS; CDR2 reads FNYEAQ. The CDR3 consists of 16 residues. CDR3: CASSLGPTRTTDTQYF. DNA for the CDR3: TGTGCCAGCAGCTTAGGGCCAACTAGGACTACAGATACGCAGTATTTT.

The chain couples TRBV5-1 to TRBJ2-6, with a weak D call TRBD1 (5 bases). Per the germline V gene, CDR1 is SGHRS and CDR2 is YFSETQ. Trimming took 6 bases from V and 4 from J, leaving 11 bases between them. This CDR3 has 14 residues. CDR3 residues: CASNPRAGANVLTF. CDR3 bases: TGCGCCAGCAATCCCAGGGCCGGGGCCAACGTCCTGACTTTC.

This clone occurred a few times. This chain uses TRBV10-2 with TRBJ2-7; D remains ambiguous. Germline V gene lookup returns CDR1 WSHSY and CDR2 SAAADI. The V and J ends lost 2 bases and 9 bases respectively, with 11 bases between them. This CDR3 comprises 12 residues. For the CDR3, the DNA is TGCGCCAGCAGTGAGATTACGAGTGGGCAGTACTTC. Translation gives CASSEITSGQYF.

The chain has TRBV27 and TRBJ2-1, with D perhaps given as TRBD1 or TRBD2 (6 bases each). The V end lost 0 bases, the J end lost 13 bases, and 10 bases lay between the germline ends. CDR3 length equals 12 residues. CDR1 MNHEY and CDR2 SMNVEV come from the germline V gene (reference sequence). The CDR3 DNA reads as TGTGCCAGCAGTTTATCAGGGGGGCTTCAGTTCTTC. Encoded protein: CASSLSGGLQFF.

The rearrangement uses TRBV2 and TRBJ1-2; D call uncertain. Trimming removed 0 bases at V and 3 bases at J, with 11 bases between. Germline CDR1 SNHLY, CDR2 FYNNEI. The CDR3 length is 15 residues. CDR3 protein: CASSEALWAYYGYTF. The CDR3 coding sequence is TGTGCCAGCAGTGAAGCGCTTTGGGCTTACTATGGCTACACCTTC.

This chain joins TRBV19 and TRBJ2-2; maybe TRBD2 (5 bases). Germline assignment: CDR1 LNHDA and CDR2 SQIVND (reference sequence). V lost 7 bases and J 6 bases, leaving 9 bases between the germline ends. CDR3 size: 12 residues. The CDR3 sequence: CASIRGSGELFF. The CDR3 DNA follows: TGTGCCAGTATCCGAGGGTCCGGGGAGCTGTTTTTT.

The chain couples TRBV3-1 (or the pseudogene TRBV3-2) to TRBJ2-3; D is perhaps TRBD2 (7 bases). With 3 bases removed from V and 4 bases from J, the gap between germline ends came to 23 bases. Germline CDR1 reads LGHDT; CDR2 reads YNNKEL (reference sequence). This CDR3 is 18 amino acids long. CDR3 nucleotides: TGTGCCAGCAGCCAGGGCCGGGGGGTAGCCGGGGGCCCAGATACGCAGTATTTT. Protein sequence: CASSQGRGVAGGPDTQYF.

The chain recombines TRBV20-1 with TRBJ2-7; 7 bases align to TRBD2. Trimming at V came to 3 bases and at J to 5 bases, leaving 13 bases not matched to a gene. This CDR3 comprises 15 residues. The germline gives CDR1 DFQATT, CDR2 SNEGSKA (reference sequence). In DNA form, the CDR3 reads TGCAGTGCTAGTGCCTTTGGTAGCGGGTTAGACGAGCAGTACTTC. Protein sequence: CSASAFGSGLDEQYF.

The genes are TRBV7-9 and TRBJ1-2; 7 bases match TRBD1. J lost 3 bases, V lost 4 bases, and 14 bases had no gene match. Germline V CDR1 and CDR2: SEHNR, FQNEAQ (reference sequence). The CDR3 contains 17 residues. This CDR3 reads CASSSPPDSTGDYGYTF. In nucleotides, the CDR3 is TGTGCCAGCAGCTCCCCCCCCGATTCTACAGGGGACTATGGCTACACCTTC. Drawing the rest from reference TRBV7-9 and TRBJ1-2, the complete variable domain is DTGVSQNPRHKITKRGQNVTFRCDPISEHNRLYWYRQTLGQGPEFLTYFQNEAQLEKSRLLSDRFSAERPKGSFSTLEIQRTEQGDSAMYLCASSSPPDSTGDYGYTFGSGTRLTVV.

This chain connects TRBV6-1 to TRBJ2-2, with D possibly being TRBD1 (6 bases). Germline V gene data show CDR1 as MNHNS and CDR2 as SASEGT. The V end lost 1 base, the J end lost 3 bases, and 12 bases lay between the germline ends. The CDR3 sequence is 16 residues long. The DNA of the CDR3 is TGTGCCAGCAGTGAAGGGCAGGGGAGTTACACCGGGGAGCTGTTTTTT. Its protein is CASSEGQGSYTGELFF.

This clone turned up a few times. This rearrangement joins TRBV4-1 to TRBJ2-5; D is possibly TRBD1 (6 bases). The CDR3 has 14 amino acids. The germline gives CDR1 MGHRA, CDR2 YSYEKL. Trimming stripped 6 bases from V and 1 base from J, with 12 bases between. The chain's CDR3 is CASSFGQLQETQYF. CDR3 DNA sequence: TGCGCCAGCAGTTTCGGACAGCTCCAAGAGACCCAGTACTTC.

This clone was detected only once. The V gene is TRBV4-1, the J gene TRBJ1-1, with 10 nucleotides matching TRBD1. V gave up 0 bases and J gave up 4 bases; unmatched junction bases: 5. CDR1 is MGHRA and CDR2 is YSYEKL in the germline V gene. The CDR3 is 16 residues long. The CDR3: CASSQDPGTGATEAFF. CDR3 nucleotide sequence: TGCGCCAGCAGCCAAGATCCCGGGACAGGGGCCACTGAAGCTTTCTTT.

The V call is TRBV2, the J call TRBJ1-5; D unclear. The germline CDR1 and CDR2 sequences are SNHLY and FYNNEI. The CDR3 is made up of 16 amino acids. Deletions cut 3 bases from V and 7 bases from J, with 19 bases between. The CDR3 region is CASSEEAWAARQPQHF. The CDR3 region has the DNA TGTGCCAGCAGTGAGGAGGCCTGGGCGGCGAGACAGCCCCAGCATTTT.

The chain recombines TRBV10-1 with TRBJ1-1, with D uncertain. CDR3 length: 17 amino acids. Trimming left V 0 bases short and J 2 bases short, with 16 bases between. Germline V gives CDR1 WNHNN, CDR2 SYGVQD (reference sequence). The CDR3 bases are TGCGCCAGCAGTGAGTCCGCCGGGTATATGAAAAACACTGAAGCTTTCTTT. Its protein is CASSESAGYMKNTEAFF.